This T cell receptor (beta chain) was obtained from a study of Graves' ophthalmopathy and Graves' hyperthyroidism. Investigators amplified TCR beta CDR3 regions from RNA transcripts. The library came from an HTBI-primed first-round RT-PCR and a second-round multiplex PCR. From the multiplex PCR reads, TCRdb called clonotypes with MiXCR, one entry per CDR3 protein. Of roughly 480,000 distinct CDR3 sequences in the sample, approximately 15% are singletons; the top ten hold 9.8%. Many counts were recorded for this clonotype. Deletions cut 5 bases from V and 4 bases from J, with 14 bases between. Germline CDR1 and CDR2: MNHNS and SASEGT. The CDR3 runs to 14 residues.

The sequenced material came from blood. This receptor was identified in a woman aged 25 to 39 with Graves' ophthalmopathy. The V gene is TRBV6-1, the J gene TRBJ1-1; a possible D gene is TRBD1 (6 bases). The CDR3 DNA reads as TGTGCCAGCAGTAAAACAGGGCGCACCACTGAAGCTTTCTTT. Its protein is CASSKTGRTTEAFF.